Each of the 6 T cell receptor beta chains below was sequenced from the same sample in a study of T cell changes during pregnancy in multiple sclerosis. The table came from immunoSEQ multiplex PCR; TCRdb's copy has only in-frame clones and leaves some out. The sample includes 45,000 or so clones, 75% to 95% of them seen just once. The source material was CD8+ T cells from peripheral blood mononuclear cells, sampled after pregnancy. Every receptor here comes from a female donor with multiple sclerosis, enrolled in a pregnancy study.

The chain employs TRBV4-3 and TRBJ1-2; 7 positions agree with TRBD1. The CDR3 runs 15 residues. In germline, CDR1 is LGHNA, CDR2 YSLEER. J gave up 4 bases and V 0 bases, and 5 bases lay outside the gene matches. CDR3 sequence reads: CASSQDRGQSYGYTF. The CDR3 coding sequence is TGCGCCAGCAGCCAAGATAGGGGACAGAGCTATGGCTACACCTTC.

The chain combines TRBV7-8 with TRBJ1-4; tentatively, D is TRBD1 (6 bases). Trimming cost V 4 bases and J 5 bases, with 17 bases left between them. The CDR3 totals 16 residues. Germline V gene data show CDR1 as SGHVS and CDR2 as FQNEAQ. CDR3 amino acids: CASSSTGTLSNEKLFF. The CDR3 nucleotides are TGTGCCAGCAGCTCGACCGGGACACTTTCGAATGAAAAACTGTTTTTT.

CDR3 residues: CASSAGGDTQYF. The CDR3 bases are TGTGCCAGCAGCGCCGGTGGAGATACGCAGTATTTT. The J gene is TRBJ2-3, the V gene TRBV5-6; no firm D call. The CDR3 length is 12 residues. Germline values: CDR1 SGHDT, CDR2 YYEEEE. V was cut by 4 bases and J by 5 bases, with 8 bases left in between.

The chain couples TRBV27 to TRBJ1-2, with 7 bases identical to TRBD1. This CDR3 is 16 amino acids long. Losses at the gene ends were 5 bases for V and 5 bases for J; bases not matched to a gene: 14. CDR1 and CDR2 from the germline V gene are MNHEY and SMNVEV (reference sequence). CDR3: CASSATVQGGPYGYTF. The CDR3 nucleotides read TGTGCCAGCAGTGCCACCGTCCAGGGGGGCCCTTATGGCTACACCTTC.

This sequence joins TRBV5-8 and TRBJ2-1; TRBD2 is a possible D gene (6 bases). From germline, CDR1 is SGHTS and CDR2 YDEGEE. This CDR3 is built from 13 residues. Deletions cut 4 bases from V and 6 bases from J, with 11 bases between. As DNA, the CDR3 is TGTGCCAGCAGCCTAGGGACTGCCAATGAGCAGTTCTTC. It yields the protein CASSLGTANEQFF.

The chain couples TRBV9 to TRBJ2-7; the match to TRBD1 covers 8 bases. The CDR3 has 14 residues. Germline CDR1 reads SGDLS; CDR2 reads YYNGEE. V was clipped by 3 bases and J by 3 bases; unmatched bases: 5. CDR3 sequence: CASSAGTGNYEQYF. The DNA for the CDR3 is TGTGCCAGCAGCGCCGGGACAGGTAACTACGAGCAGTACTTC.